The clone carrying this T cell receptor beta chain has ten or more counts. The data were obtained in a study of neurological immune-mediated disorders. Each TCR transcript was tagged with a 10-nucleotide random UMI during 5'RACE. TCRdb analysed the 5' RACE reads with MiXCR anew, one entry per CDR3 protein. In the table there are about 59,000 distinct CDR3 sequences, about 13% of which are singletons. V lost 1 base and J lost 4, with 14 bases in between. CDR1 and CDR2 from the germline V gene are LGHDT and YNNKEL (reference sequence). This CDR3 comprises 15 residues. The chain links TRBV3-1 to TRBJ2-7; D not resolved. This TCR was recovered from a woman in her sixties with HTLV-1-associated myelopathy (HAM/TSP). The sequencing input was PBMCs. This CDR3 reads CASSQAQWSFYEQYF. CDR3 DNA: TGTGCCAGCAGCCAAGCTCAGTGGAGCTTTTACGAGCAGTACTTC.